This T cell receptor (beta chain) was recovered during a study of OX40 agonist ivuxolimab in advanced cancers. Clones were sequenced by immunoSEQ multiplex PCR, and TCRdb holds only the in-frame ones, with some missing. Of approximately 70,000 clones listed, about nine tenths were seen once; the top ten hold 8% to 10%. Germline-derived CDR1 and CDR2 are KGHSH and LQKENI. V shed 3 bases and J shed 8 bases, with 10 bases lying between them. The CDR3 contains 12 residues. Sample: CD4+ or CD8+ T cells sorted from blood, taken in a trial of the OX40 agonist ivuxolimab. The sequence was collected from an adult with an advanced solid tumor such as melanoma, head and neck, liver or kidney cancer. V usage is TRBV18 and J usage is TRBJ1-1; D gene ambiguous. The CDR3 DNA sequence: TGTGCCAGCTCACCTGATGCAACCGAAGCTTTCTTT. Translation gives CASSPDATEAFF.